What follows describes a single TCR beta chain. J gave up 0 bases and V 5 bases, and 3 bases lay outside the gene matches. There are 14 residues in the CDR3. Per germline, CDR1 SEHNR and CDR2 FQNEAQ (reference sequence). This record belongs to a study of blood T cell repertoires in COVID-19. Study information: Samples taken during acute and convalescent COVID-19 were collected in the United States, Italy and Spain.

Sequencing used immunoSEQ multiplex PCR; TCRdb keeps in-frame clones, though not all of them. Found here are some 260,000 clones, about four fifths of them singletons; the top ten hold over 7.5%. The clonotype was recovered from a man older than 75 with acute or convalescent COVID-19. Sequencing was performed on peripheral blood. V is TRBV7-9 and J is TRBJ2-7; 8 positions agree with TRBD1. For the CDR3, the DNA is TGTGCCAGCAGCCGACAGGGGAGCTCCTACGAGCAGTACTTC. Its translation is CASSRQGSSYEQYF.